The TCR beta chain under discussion was sequenced for a study of OX40 agonist ivuxolimab in advanced cancers. Libraries were prepared by immunoSEQ multiplex PCR; TCRdb keeps only in-frame clonotypes and omits some of them. The sample contains 45,000 to 60,000 clones, roughly nine tenths of which appear only once. Trimming took off 2 bases at V and 6 bases at J, with 12 bases between the two ends. The CDR3 totals 14 residues. The germline V gene encodes CDR1 SGHVS and CDR2 FQNEAQ. The chain joins TRBV7-8 to TRBJ2-3; unclear D gene. This receptor was identified in an adult with an advanced solid tumor such as melanoma, head and neck, liver or kidney cancer. The material sequenced was CD4+ or CD8+ T cells sorted from blood, taken in a trial of the OX40 agonist ivuxolimab. CDR3 loop: CASSLFRLPDTQYF. The CDR3, as DNA: TGTGCCAGCAGCTTATTTCGCCTTCCTGATACGCAGTATTTT.